The clone carrying this TCR beta chain was recorded only once. This same CDR3 is encoded by further DNA sequences in the sample. The authors ran the assay at deep level. TCRdb's table, derived via immunoSEQ multiplex PCR, lists solely in-frame clones and lacks some. This sample has roughly 2,000,000 clones, with about 94% found just once. V was trimmed by 0 bases and J by 6 bases, leaving 10 bases between them. The CDR3 length is 14 residues. Germline V CDR1 and CDR2: SGHRS, YFSETQ. This entry belongs to a study of shared clonotypes between healthy human individuals. Positively selected for CCR7, the CD45RO-negative cells used as naive CD8 cells excluded terminally differentiated effector memory CD45RA+ cells.

Material: naive CD8+ T cells from PBMCs. The gene calls are TRBV5-1 and TRBJ2-1, with D perhaps matching TRBD1 (5 bases). The receptor was isolated from a man younger than 30 in good health. Some clones in this sample may be carry-over from other donors' samples. The CDR3 loop is CASSLGQGVNEQFF. DNA of the CDR3: TGCGCCAGCAGCTTGGGGCAGGGTGTCAATGAGCAGTTCTTC.